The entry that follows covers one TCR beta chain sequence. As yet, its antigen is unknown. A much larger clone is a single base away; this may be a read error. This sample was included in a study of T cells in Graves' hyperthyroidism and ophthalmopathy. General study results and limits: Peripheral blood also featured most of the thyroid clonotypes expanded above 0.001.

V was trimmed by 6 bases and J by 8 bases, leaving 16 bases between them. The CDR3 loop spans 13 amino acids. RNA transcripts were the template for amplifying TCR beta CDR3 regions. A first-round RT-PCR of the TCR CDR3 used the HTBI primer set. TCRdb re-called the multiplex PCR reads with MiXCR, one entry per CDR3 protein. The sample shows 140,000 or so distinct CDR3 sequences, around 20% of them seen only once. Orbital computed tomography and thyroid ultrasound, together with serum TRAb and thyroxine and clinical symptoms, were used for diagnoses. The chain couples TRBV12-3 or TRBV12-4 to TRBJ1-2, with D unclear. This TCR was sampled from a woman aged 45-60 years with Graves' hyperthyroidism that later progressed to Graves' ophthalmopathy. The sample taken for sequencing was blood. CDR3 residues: CASSAVPSGGYTF. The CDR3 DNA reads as TGTGCCAGCAGCGCCGTCCCCTCGGGGGGCTACACCTTC.